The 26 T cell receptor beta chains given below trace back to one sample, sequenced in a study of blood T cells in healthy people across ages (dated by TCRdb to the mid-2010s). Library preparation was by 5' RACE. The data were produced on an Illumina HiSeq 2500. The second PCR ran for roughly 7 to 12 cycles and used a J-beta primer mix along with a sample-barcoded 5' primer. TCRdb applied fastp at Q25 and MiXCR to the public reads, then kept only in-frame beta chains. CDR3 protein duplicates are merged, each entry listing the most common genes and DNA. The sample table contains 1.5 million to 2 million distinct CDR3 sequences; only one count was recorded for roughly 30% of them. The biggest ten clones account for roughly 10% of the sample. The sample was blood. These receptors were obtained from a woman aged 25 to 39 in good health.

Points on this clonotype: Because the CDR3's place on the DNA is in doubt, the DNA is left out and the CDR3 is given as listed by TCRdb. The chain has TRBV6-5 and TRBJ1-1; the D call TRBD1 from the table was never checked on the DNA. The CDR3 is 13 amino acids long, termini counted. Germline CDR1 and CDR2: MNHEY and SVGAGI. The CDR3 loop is CASSVGSGTVGFF.

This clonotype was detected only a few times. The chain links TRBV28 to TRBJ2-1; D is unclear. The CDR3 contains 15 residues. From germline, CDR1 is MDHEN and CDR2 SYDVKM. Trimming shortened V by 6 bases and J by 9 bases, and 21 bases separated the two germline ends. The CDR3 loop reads CASSPGLRSYFEQFF. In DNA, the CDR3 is TGTGCCAGCAGCCCCGGGTTGCGGTCCTATTTTGAGCAGTTCTTC.

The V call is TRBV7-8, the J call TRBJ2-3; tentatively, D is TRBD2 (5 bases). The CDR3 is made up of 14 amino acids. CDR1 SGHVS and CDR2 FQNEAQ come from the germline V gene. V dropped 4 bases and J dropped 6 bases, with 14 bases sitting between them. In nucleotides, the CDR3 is TGTGCCAGCAGCTCTAGCAGGACGGAGGATACGCAGTATTTT. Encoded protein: CASSSSRTEDTQYF. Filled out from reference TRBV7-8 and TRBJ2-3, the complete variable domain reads GAGVSQSPRYKVAKRGQDVALRCDPISGHVSLFWYQQALGQGPEFLTYFQNEAQLDKSGLPSDRFFAERPEGSVSTLKIQRTQQEDSAVYLCASSSSRTEDTQYFGPGTRLTVL.

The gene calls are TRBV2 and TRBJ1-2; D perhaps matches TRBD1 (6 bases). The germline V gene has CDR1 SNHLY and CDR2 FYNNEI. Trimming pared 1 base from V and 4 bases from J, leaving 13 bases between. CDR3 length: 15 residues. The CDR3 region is CASSEEVDRFYGYTF. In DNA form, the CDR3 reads TGTGCCAGCAGTGAAGAGGTGGACAGATTCTATGGCTACACCTTC. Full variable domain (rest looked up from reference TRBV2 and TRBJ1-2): EPEVTQTPSHQVTQMGQEVILRCVPISNHLYFYWYRQILGQKVEFLVSFYNNEISEKSEIFDDQFSVERPDGSNFTLKIRSTKLEDSAMYFCASSEEVDRFYGYTFGSGTRLTVV.

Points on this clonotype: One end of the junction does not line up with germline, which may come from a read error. The CDR3 sequence: CSAREGTYDYTF. DNA for the CDR3: TGCAGTGCTAGGGAAGGGACATATGACTACACCTTC. The chain employs TRBV20-1 and TRBJ1-2, with D possibly TRBD1 on 6 matching bases. The CDR3 contains 12 residues. CDR1 and CDR2 (germline): DFQATT, SNEGSKA (reference sequence).

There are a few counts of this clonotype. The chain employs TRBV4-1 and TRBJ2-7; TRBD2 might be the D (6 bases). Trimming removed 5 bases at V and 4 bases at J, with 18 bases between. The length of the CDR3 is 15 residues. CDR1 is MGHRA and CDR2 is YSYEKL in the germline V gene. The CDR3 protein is CASSLGGGRGYEQYF. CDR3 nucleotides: TGCGCCAGCAGCTTAGGAGGAGGGCGCGGGTACGAGCAGTACTTC.

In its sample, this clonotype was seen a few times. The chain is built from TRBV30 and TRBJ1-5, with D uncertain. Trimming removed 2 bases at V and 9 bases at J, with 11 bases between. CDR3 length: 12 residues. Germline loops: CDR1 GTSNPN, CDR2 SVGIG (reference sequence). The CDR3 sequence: CAWSSPTGPQHF. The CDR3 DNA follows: TGTGCCTGGAGTTCACCGACCGGGCCCCAGCATTTT.

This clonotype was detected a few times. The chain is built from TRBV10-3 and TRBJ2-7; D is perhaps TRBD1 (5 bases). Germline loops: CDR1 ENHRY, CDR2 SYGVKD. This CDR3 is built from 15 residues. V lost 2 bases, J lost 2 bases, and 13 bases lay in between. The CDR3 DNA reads TGTGCCATCAGTGAGGAGATACAGGTTCCCTACGAGCAGTACTTC. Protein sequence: CAISEEIQVPYEQYF.

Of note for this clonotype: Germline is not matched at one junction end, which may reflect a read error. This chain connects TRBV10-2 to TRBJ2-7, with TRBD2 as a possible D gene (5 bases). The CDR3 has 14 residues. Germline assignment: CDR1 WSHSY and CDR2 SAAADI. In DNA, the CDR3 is TGTGCCGGCAGTGCTCGAGCGGCGACCTACGAGCAGTACTTC. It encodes CAGSARAATYEQYF.

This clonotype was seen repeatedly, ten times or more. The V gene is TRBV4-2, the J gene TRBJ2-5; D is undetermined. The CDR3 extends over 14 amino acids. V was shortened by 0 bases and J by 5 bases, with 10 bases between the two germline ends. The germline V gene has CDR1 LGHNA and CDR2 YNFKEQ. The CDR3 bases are TGTGCCAGCAGCCAAGAATCAGGTTGGGAGACCCAGTACTTC. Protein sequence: CASSQESGWETQYF.

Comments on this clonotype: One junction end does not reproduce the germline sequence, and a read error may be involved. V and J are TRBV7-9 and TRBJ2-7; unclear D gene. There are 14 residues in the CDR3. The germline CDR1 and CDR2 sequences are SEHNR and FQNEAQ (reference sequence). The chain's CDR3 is CACSLGSPSSEQYF. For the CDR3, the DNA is TGTGCCTGCAGCTTAGGTTCTCCTAGTAGCGAGCAGTACTTC.

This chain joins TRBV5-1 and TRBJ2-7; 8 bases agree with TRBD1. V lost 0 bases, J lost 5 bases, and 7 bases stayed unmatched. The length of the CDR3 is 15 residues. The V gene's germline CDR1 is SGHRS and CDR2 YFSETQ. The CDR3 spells CASSLEYRGKDEQYF. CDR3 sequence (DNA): TGCGCCAGCAGCTTGGAGTACAGGGGGAAAGACGAGCAGTACTTC.

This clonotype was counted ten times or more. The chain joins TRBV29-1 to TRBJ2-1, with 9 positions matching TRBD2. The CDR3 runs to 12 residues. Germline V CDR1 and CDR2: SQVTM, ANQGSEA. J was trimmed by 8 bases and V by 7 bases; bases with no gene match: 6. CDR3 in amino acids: CSAEGLADEQFF. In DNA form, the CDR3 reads TGCAGCGCCGAGGGACTAGCTGATGAGCAGTTCTTC.

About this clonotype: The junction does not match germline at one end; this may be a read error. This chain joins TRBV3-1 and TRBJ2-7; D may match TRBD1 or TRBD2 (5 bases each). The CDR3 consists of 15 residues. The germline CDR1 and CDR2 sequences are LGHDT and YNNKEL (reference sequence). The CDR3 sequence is CASSQDPGPSVDQYF. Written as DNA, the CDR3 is TGTGCCAGCAGTCAAGATCCGGGACCCTCGGTGGACCAGTACTTC.

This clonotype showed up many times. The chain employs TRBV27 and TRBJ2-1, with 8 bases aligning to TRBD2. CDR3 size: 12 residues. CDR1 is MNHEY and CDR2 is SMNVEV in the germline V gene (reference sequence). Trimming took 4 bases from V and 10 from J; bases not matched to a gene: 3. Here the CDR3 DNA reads TGTGCCAGCAGTTCTCTAGCGGGCGAGCAGTTCTTC. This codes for CASSSLAGEQFF.

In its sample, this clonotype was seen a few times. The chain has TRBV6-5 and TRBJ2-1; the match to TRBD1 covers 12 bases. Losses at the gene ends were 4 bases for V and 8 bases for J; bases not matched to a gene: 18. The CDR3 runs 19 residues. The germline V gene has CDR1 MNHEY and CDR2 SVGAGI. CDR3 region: CASSSSGTGGSPFTYEQFF. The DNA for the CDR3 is TGTGCCAGCAGTTCATCCGGGACAGGGGGCTCACCTTTTACGTATGAGCAGTTCTTC.

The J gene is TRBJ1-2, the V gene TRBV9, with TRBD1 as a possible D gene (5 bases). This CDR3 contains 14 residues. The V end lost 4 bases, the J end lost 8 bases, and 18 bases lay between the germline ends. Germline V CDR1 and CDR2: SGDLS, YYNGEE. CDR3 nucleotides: TGTGCCAGCAGCTCCCCGTCAGGGTCAAACGGCTACACCTTC. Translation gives CASSSPSGSNGYTF.

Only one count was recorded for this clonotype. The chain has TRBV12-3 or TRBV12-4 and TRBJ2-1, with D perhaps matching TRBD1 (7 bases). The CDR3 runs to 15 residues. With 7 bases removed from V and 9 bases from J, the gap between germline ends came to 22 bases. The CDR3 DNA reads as TGTGCCAGCACCCGAACGGCAGGGGGGTTCGGTGAGCAGTTCTTC. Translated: CASTRTAGGFGEQFF.

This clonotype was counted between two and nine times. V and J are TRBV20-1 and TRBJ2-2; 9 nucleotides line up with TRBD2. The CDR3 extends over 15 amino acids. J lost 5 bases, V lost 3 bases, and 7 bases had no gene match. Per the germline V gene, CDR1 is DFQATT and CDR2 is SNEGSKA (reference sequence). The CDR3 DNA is TGCAGTGCTAGGGTAGCGGGAGAGTTGACCGGGGAGCTGTTTTTT. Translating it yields CSARVAGELTGELFF.

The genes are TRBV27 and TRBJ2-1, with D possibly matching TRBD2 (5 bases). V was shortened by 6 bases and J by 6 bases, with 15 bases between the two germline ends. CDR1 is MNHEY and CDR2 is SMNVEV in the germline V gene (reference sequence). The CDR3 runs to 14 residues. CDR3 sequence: CASSLAAVPNEQFF. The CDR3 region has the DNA TGTGCCAGCAGCCTAGCTGCCGTCCCCAATGAGCAGTTCTTC.

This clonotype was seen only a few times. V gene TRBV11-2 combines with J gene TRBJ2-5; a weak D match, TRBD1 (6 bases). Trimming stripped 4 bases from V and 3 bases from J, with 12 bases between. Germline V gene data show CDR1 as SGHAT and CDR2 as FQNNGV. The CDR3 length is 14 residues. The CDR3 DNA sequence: TGTGCCAGCAGCTCTTGGACAGCTAAAGAGACCCAGTACTTC. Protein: CASSSWTAKETQYF. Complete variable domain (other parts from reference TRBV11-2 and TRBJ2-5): EAGVAQSPRYKIIEKRQSVAFWCNPISGHATLYWYQQILGQGPKLLIQFQNNGVVDDSQLPKDRFSAERLKGVDSTLKIQPAKLEDSAVYLCASSSWTAKETQYFGPGTRLLVL.

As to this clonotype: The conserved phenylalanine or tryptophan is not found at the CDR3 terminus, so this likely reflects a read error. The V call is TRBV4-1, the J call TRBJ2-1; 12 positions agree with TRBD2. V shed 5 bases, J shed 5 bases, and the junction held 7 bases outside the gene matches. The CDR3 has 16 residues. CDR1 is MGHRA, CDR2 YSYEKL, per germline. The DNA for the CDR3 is TGCGCCAGCAGCGAAGGACTAGCGGGGAAAAACAATGAGCAGTTCGTC. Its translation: CASSEGLAGKNNEQFV.

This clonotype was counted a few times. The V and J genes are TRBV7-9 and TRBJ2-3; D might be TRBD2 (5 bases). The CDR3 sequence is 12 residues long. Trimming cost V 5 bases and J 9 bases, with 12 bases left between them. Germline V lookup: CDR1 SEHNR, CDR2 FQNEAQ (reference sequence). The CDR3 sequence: CASSPDGVTQYF. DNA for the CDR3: TGTGCCAGCAGCCCGGACGGGGTCACGCAGTATTTT.

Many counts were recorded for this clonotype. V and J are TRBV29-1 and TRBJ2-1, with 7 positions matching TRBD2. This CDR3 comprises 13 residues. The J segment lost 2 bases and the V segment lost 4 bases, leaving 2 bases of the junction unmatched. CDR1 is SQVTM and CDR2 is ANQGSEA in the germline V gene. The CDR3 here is CSVAGGTYNEQFF. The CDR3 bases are TGCAGCGTTGCCGGGGGGACCTACAATGAGCAGTTCTTC.

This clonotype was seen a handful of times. CDR3 region: CSVGGVGGHTEAFF. CDR3 in DNA: TGCAGCGTTGGCGGGGTGGGGGGACACACTGAAGCTTTCTTT. The chain employs TRBV29-1 and TRBJ1-1; tentative D call: TRBD1 (5 bases). This CDR3 has 14 amino acids. Germline V gene data show CDR1 as SQVTM and CDR2 as ANQGSEA. V shed 4 bases and J shed 3 bases, with 15 bases lying between them.

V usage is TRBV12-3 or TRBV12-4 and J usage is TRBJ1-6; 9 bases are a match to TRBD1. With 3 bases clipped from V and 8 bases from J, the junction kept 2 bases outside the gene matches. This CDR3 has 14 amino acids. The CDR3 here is CASSFDRGDSPLHF. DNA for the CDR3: TGTGCCAGCAGTTTCGACAGGGGGGATTCACCCCTCCACTTT.